This T cell receptor (beta chain) originates from a study of cytomegalovirus exposure and HLA in healthy donors. Study-wide background: Around 78 million unique TCRs, all from HLA-typed donors, were included in an early release of the data. Overall study findings and caveats: Later on, a genetic analysis was performed. It linked a missense variant in DCLRE1C with V- and J-gene trimming of TCR beta. Prior analysis indicated that the majority of TCR beta V segments exhibited productivity approximately 87% or approximately 30% of the time. CMV serostatus was the only immune exposure information that was available.

In germline, CDR1 is MDHEN, CDR2 SYDVKM. J was trimmed by 1 base and V by 6 bases; bases with no gene match: 5. The CDR3 is 14 residues long. PCR involved 60 Vbeta and 13 Jbeta primers. Data came from immunoSEQ multiplex PCR; TCRdb stores just in-frame clones and leaves some out. The table shows 120,000 to 150,000 clones, with roughly four fifths occurring only once. This clone was seen only a few times. Antigen unknown. The chain has TRBV28 and TRBJ1-2; 7 nucleotides line up with TRBD1. The sequence derives from a man aged 40-50 years in good health and CMV-seropositive. The sample consisted of PBMCs. The CDR3 DNA reads as TGTGCCAGCAGGTCGGGACAGTATAACTATGGCTACACCTTC. Translation gives CASRSGQYNYGYTF.